These 25 T cell receptor beta chains came from one sample sequenced in a study of blood T cells in healthy people across ages. Combining a sample-barcoded 5' primer with a J-beta primer mix, a second PCR ran for roughly 7 to 12 cycles. TCRdb reprocessed the 5' RACE reads via MiXCR and lists one record per CDR3 protein. The top ten clones hold approximately 14% of a sample with hundreds of thousands of distinct CDR3 sequences, approximately 30% of them seen once. The source material was blood. These receptors all stem from a woman of 80 years or more in good health.

This clonotype was counted at least ten times. This rearrangement joins TRBV28 to TRBJ2-6; D may correspond to TRBD1 or TRBD2 (5 bases each). The CDR3 is 18 amino acids. Germline V gene lookup returns CDR1 MDHEN and CDR2 SYDVKM. With 0 bases removed from V and 0 bases from J, the gap between germline ends came to 12 bases. Here the CDR3 DNA reads TGTGCCAGCAGTTTATGGCAGGGACGCGGCTCTGGGGCCAACGTCCTGACTTTC. It yields the protein CASSLWQGRGSGANVLTF.

This clonotype was seen at least ten times. The CDR3, as DNA: TGTGCCAGCAGCGGAGGAACCAGGGGTTGGGAGACCCAGTACTTC. Protein: CASSGGTRGWETQYF. J is TRBJ2-5 and V is TRBV5-6; D perhaps matches TRBD1 (6 bases). The CDR3 extends over 15 amino acids. V was shortened by 4 bases and J by 5 bases, with 18 bases between the two germline ends. From germline, CDR1 is SGHDT and CDR2 YYEEEE.

This clonotype came up a few times. Just one base apart from a much larger clone, this may be a read error. The CDR3 carries no conserved terminal phenylalanine or tryptophan, so it likely arises from a read error. The chain has TRBV7-6 and TRBJ2-4, with D unresolved. The J call may be mistaken, given a closer DNA end match to TRBJ2-7. The CDR3 has 13 residues. Germline loops: CDR1 SGHVS, CDR2 FNYEAQ. This CDR3 reads CASSPTRGYEQYC. CDR3 bases: TGTGCCAGCAGCCCTACCCGCGGATACGAGCAGTACTGC.

The genes are TRBV20-1 and TRBJ2-1, with TRBD2 as a possible D gene (6 bases). CDR1 is DFQATT, CDR2 SNEGSKA, per germline (reference sequence). This CDR3 region has 13 residues. Trimming removed 5 bases at V and 6 bases at J, with 14 bases between. CDR3 sequence reads: CSASYSGFNEQFF. For the CDR3, the DNA is TGCAGTGCTTCCTATAGCGGATTCAATGAGCAGTTCTTC.

Concerning this clonotype itself: The junction and the germline gene differ at one end; a read error may be behind it. The V and J genes are TRBV29-1 and TRBJ1-4; D might be TRBD1 (5 bases). Germline CDR1 is SQVTM and CDR2 is ANQGSEA. This CDR3 is 13 amino acids long. The CDR3 is CSVETGFNEKRFF. The CDR3 DNA reads as TGCAGCGTTGAAACAGGCTTTAATGAAAAACGGTTTTTT.

The rearrangement links TRBV28 to TRBJ1-4; no clear D gene. The length of the CDR3 is 15 residues. Germline CDR1 is MDHEN and CDR2 is SYDVKM. V shed 1 base and J shed 8 bases, with 14 bases lying between them. The CDR3 protein is CASSLSARGEEKLFF. The CDR3 nucleotides are TGTGCCAGCAGTTTATCGGCCCGCGGGGAGGAAAAACTGTTTTTT.

The chain has TRBV7-3 and TRBJ2-5; perhaps TRBD2 as D (7 bases). The length of the CDR3 is 16 residues. The germline gives CDR1 SGHTA, CDR2 FQGTGA. The V end was cut by 5 bases, the J end by 4 bases, with 20 bases between. The CDR3 region is CASSPVGAGVRETQYF. CDR3 coding DNA: TGTGCCAGCAGCCCGGTGGGGGCGGGGGTACGAGAGACCCAGTACTTC.

The V call is TRBV18, the J call TRBJ1-1; D is possibly TRBD1 (5 bases). The CDR3 loop spans 15 amino acids. Trimming removed 5 bases from V and 5 bases from J, with 18 bases in between. CDR1 is KGHSH and CDR2 is LQKENI in the germline V gene. DNA of the CDR3: TGTGCCAGCTCAGTCAGACAGAGCCAACGAACTGAAGCTTTCTTT. This encodes CASSVRQSQRTEAFF.

This clonotype has ten or more counts. This chain links TRBV2 with TRBJ2-3; D is unclear. V lost 2 bases to trimming and J lost 2 bases, with 11 bases between them. The V gene's germline CDR1 is SNHLY and CDR2 FYNNEI. This CDR3 is built from 15 residues. CDR3 region: CASSELGSFTDTQYF. CDR3 nucleotide sequence: TGTGCCAGCAGTGAATTGGGATCATTCACAGATACGCAGTATTTT.

This sequence joins TRBV11-2 and TRBJ2-7; D perhaps matches TRBD1 (6 bases). The V and J ends lost 5 bases and 1 base respectively, with 15 bases between them. The length of the CDR3 is 15 residues. Germline V CDR1 and CDR2: SGHAT, FQNNGV. The CDR3 spells CASSADSHTSYEQYF. In DNA form, the CDR3 reads TGTGCCAGCAGCGCGGACAGCCACACATCCTACGAGCAGTACTTC.

This clonotype was found many times. The V call is TRBV11-2, the J call TRBJ1-5; no clear D gene. V was pared by 3 bases and J by 2 bases, with 14 bases between. The CDR3 is 16 amino acids. Germline-derived CDR1 and CDR2 are SGHAT and FQNNGV. The CDR3 DNA reads as TGTGCCAGCAGCTTCCTTTACAGAGCCGGCAATCAGCCCCAGCATTTT. Translated: CASSFLYRAGNQPQHF.

As for this clonotype: One base away lies a much larger clone, so this may be a sequencing read error. This chain uses TRBV20-1 with TRBJ2-1; D assignment may be TRBD1 or TRBD2 (6 bases each). The J call may be in error: the DNA end matches TRBJ2-7 better. The CDR3 extends over 16 amino acids. CDR1 and CDR2 from the germline V gene are DFQATT and SNEGSKA (reference sequence). The CDR3 region is CSARGGGSDWDNEQYF. CDR3 sequence (DNA): TGCAGTGCTAGAGGTGGGGGGAGCGATTGGGACAATGAGCAGTACTTC.

The chain couples TRBV23-1 to TRBJ2-5; no reliable D call. TRBV23-1 is filed as an ORF, its function uncertain. V was trimmed by 8 bases and J by 3 bases, leaving 10 bases between them. The CDR3 is 12 residues long. This CDR3 reads CASGTGEETQYF. The CDR3 coding sequence is TGCGCCAGCGGTACCGGTGAAGAGACCCAGTACTTC.

The sample holds many counts of this clonotype. The rearrangement links TRBV30 to TRBJ1-6; 7 nucleotides align to TRBD1. This CDR3 contains 16 residues. The V gene's germline CDR1 is GTSNPN and CDR2 SVGIG (reference sequence). The trim removed 2 bases at V and 0 bases at J, leaving 4 bases unmatched. As DNA, the CDR3 is TGTGCCTGGAGTCCGGGACAGAGCTCCTATAATTCACCCCTCCACTTT. Protein sequence: CAWSPGQSSYNSPLHF.

The CDR3 nucleotides are TGTGCCAGCAGCTTAGCGGGCCTAGCGGGAGTGGCAGATACGCAGTATTTT. Amino acids: CASSLAGLAGVADTQYF. The V call is TRBV7-9, the J call TRBJ2-3, with 10 positions matching TRBD2. V dropped 0 bases and J dropped 4; count of bases not matched to a gene: 7. Germline V gene data show CDR1 as SEHNR and CDR2 as FQNEAQ (reference sequence). The CDR3 totals 17 residues.

This clonotype was seen ten or more times. This chain joins TRBV27 and TRBJ1-1; D is perhaps TRBD1 (5 bases). This CDR3 spans 12 amino acids. Germline CDR1 reads MNHEY; CDR2 reads SMNVEV (reference sequence). Between the trimmed V and J ends, which lost 6 bases and 10 bases, there was a span of 15 bases. CDR3: CASSWGGGRAFF. The CDR3 DNA follows: TGTGCCAGCAGCTGGGGCGGAGGGAGAGCTTTCTTT.

The J gene is TRBJ2-5, the V gene TRBV28; TRBD2 matches 7 bases. With V trimmed by 6 bases and J by 5 bases, 6 bases remained unmatched. The CDR3 totals 13 residues. Germline-derived CDR1 and CDR2 are MDHEN and SYDVKM. The chain's CDR3 is CASRLVGGETQYF. CDR3 nucleotides: TGTGCCAGCAGGTTAGTGGGGGGGGAGACCCAGTACTTC.

This clonotype was recorded at least ten times. The chain is built from TRBV9 and TRBJ2-4, with D perhaps matching TRBD1 (6 bases). Germline CDR1 and CDR2: SGDLS and YYNGEE. The CDR3 loop spans 14 amino acids. With 0 bases removed from V and 5 bases from J, the gap between germline ends came to 9 bases. DNA for the CDR3: TGTGCCAGCAGCGTAGAGCAGGGGCAAAACATTCAGTACTTC. It yields the protein CASSVEQGQNIQYF.

A word on this clonotype: A much larger clonotype is one base distant, so this may be a read error. The genes are TRBV6-2 or TRBV6-3 and TRBJ2-1; 8 bases line up with TRBD1. The assigned J gene may be wrong: the sequence end matches TRBJ2-7 better. Per the germline V gene, CDR1 is MNHEY and CDR2 is SVGEGT. CDR3 size: 19 residues. The CDR3 protein is CASSAMGQDFLSSYNEQYF. Here the CDR3 DNA reads TGTGCCAGCAGCGCTATGGGACAGGATTTCTTAAGCTCCTACAATGAGCAGTACTTC.

The J gene is TRBJ2-7, the V gene TRBV7-9; 9 bases are shared with TRBD2. The CDR3 contains 16 residues. V shed 0 bases and J 7 bases; nucleotides not matched to a gene: 10. The germline V gene encodes CDR1 SEHNR and CDR2 FQNEAQ (reference sequence). The CDR3 loop is CASSLAGTSSGNEQYF. CDR3 DNA: TGTGCCAGCAGCTTAGCGGGGACTAGCTCGGGGAATGAGCAGTACTTC. The full variable domain, rest sourced from reference TRBV7-9 and TRBJ2-7, is DTGVSQNPRHKITKRGQNVTFRCDPISEHNRLYWYRQTLGQGPEFLTYFQNEAQLEKSRLLSDRFSAERPKGSFSTLEIQRTEQGDSAMYLCASSLAGTSSGNEQYFGPGTRLTVT.

In DNA, the CDR3 is TGTGCCAGCAGTCCCTTAGGACTAAGGAAAGGAAACACCATATATTTT. It yields the protein CASSPLGLRKGNTIYF. The V gene is TRBV12-3 or TRBV12-4, the J gene TRBJ1-3, with D hard to call. The CDR3 is made up of 16 amino acids. With 5 bases removed from V and 4 bases from J, the gap between germline ends came to 18 bases.

This clonotype was detected ten times or more. The rearrangement joins TRBV2 to TRBJ1-5; 7 nucleotides align to TRBD1. This CDR3 is 15 amino acids long. Looked up from germline, CDR1 is SNHLY and CDR2 is FYNNEI. The V gene end was trimmed by 2 bases and the J gene end by 6 bases; junction bases not matched to a gene: 7. The CDR3: CASSESTGLSQPQHF. In DNA, the CDR3 is TGTGCCAGCAGTGAATCGACAGGGCTGAGTCAGCCCCAGCATTTT.

This clonotype has at least ten counts. This chain connects TRBV9 to TRBJ2-1, with 8 bases identical to TRBD2. Germline assignment: CDR1 SGDLS and CDR2 YYNGEE. This CDR3 region has 15 residues. The junction had 7 bases not matched to a gene; V was cut back by 0 bases and J by 8 bases. This CDR3 reads CASSVGGTRAHEQFF. In DNA, the CDR3 is TGTGCCAGCAGCGTAGGGGGGACTAGAGCCCATGAGCAGTTCTTC.

This clonotype was counted many times. CDR3 nucleotide sequence: TGCGCCAGCAGCTCCGGGACAGGGACCTACAATGAGCAGTTCTTC. Residues: CASSSGTGTYNEQFF. The chain is built from TRBV5-1 and TRBJ2-1; TRBD1 matches at 9 bases. The V and J ends lost 3 bases and 2 bases, in that order; junction bases with no gene match: 3. In germline, CDR1 is SGHRS, CDR2 YFSETQ. There are 15 residues in the CDR3.

The chain is built from TRBV7-9 and TRBJ2-7; a possible D gene is TRBD1 (6 bases). The CDR3 covers 16 residues. The V gene's germline CDR1 is SEHNR and CDR2 FQNEAQ (reference sequence). The V end was cut by 1 base, the J end by 1 base, with 14 bases between. DNA for the CDR3: TGTGCCAGCAGCTTAGGAACAGGGAGATTGTCCTACGAGCAGTACTTC. This translates into CASSLGTGRLSYEQYF. The whole variable domain, remainder taken from reference TRBV7-9 and TRBJ2-7, is DTGVSQNPRHKITKRGQNVTFRCDPISEHNRLYWYRQTLGQGPEFLTYFQNEAQLEKSRLLSDRFSAERPKGSFSTLEIQRTEQGDSAMYLCASSLGTGRLSYEQYFGPGTRLTVT.